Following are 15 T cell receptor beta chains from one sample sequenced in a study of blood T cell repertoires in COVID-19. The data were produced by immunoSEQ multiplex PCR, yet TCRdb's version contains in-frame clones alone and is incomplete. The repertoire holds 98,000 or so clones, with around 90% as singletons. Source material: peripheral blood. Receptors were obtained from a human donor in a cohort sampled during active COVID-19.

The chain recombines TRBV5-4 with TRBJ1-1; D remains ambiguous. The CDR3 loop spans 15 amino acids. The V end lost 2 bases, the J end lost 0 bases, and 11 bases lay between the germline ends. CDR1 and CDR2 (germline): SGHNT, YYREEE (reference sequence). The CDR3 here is CASSFKTIMNTEAFF. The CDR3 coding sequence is TGTGCCAGCAGCTTTAAGACAATTATGAACACTGAAGCTTTCTTT.

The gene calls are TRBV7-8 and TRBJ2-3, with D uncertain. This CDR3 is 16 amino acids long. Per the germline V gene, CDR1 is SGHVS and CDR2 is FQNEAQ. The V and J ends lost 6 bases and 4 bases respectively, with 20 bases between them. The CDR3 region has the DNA TGTGCCAGCAGTTCCCCCGCAAGGCGAGGCGCAGATACGCAGTATTTT. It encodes CASSSPARRGADTQYF.

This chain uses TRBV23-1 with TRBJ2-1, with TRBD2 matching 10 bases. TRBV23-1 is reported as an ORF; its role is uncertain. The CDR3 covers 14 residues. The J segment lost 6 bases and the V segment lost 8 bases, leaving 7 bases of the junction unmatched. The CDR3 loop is CASCPGLAINEQFF. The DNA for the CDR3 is TGCGCCAGCTGCCCGGGACTAGCGATCAATGAGCAGTTCTTC.

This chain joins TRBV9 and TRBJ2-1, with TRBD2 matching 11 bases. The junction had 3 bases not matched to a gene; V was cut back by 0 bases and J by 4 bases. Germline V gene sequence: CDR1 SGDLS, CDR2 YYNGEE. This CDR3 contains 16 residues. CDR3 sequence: CASSVGLAGGYNEQFF. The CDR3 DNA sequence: TGTGCCAGCAGCGTAGGGCTAGCGGGAGGATACAATGAGCAGTTCTTC.

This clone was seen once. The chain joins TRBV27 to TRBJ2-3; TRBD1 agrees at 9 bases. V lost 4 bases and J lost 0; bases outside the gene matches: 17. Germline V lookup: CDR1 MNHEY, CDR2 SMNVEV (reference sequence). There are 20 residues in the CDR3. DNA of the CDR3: TGTGCCAGCAGTTCTTTGGGGGGGACAGGGAGAACAACTAGCACAGATACGCAGTATTTT. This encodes CASSSLGGTGRTTSTDTQYF.

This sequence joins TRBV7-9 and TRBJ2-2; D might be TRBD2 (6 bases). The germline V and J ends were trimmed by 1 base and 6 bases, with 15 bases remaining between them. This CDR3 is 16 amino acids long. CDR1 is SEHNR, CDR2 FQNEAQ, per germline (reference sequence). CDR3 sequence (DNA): TGTGCCAGCAGCTTAGTCACCGGGGGAGGTGCCGGGGAGCTGTTTTTT. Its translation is CASSLVTGGGAGELFF.

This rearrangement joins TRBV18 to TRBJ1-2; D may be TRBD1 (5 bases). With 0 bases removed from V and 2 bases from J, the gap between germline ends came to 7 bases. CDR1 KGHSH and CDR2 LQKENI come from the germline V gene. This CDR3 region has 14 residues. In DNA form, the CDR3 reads TGTGCCAGCTCACCACCAGGGGCCAACTATGGCTACACCTTC. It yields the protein CASSPPGANYGYTF.

The CDR3 DNA reads TGTGCCAGCAGTCCCGGGACAGATGAGCAGTTCTTC. It yields the protein CASSPGTDEQFF. The V call is TRBV12-3 or TRBV12-4, the J call TRBJ2-1; 7 bases are a match to TRBD1. The V segment lost 5 bases and the J segment 8 bases; nucleotides outside the gene matches: 3. The CDR3 contains 12 residues.

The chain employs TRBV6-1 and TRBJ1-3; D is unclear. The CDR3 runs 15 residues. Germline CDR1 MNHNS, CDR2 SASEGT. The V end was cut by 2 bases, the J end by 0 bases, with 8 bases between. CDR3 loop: CASSEYLSSGNTIYF. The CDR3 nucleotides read TGTGCCAGCAGTGAATATTTGTCCTCTGGAAACACCATATATTTT.

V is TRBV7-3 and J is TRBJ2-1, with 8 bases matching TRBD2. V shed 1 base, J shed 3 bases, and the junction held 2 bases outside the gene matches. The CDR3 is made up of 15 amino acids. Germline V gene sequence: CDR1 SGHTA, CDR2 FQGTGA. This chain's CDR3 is CASSLNAGGYNEQFF. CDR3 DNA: TGTGCCAGCAGCTTAAATGCGGGAGGCTACAATGAGCAGTTCTTC.

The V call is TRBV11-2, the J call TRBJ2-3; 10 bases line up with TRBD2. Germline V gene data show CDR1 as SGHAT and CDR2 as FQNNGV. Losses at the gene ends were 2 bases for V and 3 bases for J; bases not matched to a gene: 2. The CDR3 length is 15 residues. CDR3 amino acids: CASSLIAGGTDTQYF. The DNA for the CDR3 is TGTGCCAGCAGCTTAATAGCGGGAGGTACAGATACGCAGTATTTT. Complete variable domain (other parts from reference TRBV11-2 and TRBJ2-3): EAGVAQSPRYKIIEKRQSVAFWCNPISGHATLYWYQQILGQGPKLLIQFQNNGVVDDSQLPKDRFSAERLKGVDSTLKIQPAKLEDSAVYLCASSLIAGGTDTQYFGPGTRLTVL.

This chain's CDR3 is CASSKILQAGMAGELFF. CDR3 bases: TGTGCCAGCAGCAAGATCCTACAGGCGGGGATGGCCGGGGAGCTGTTTTTT. The chain carries TRBV28 and TRBJ2-2; the D gene is possibly TRBD2 (6 bases). In germline, CDR1 is MDHEN, CDR2 SYDVKM. Trimming shortened V by 6 bases and J by 6 bases, and 23 bases separated the two germline ends. The CDR3 has 17 amino acids.

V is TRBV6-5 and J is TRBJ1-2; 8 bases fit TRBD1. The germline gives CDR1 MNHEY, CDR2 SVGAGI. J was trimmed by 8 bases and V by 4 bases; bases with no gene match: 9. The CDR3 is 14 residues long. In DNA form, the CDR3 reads TGTGCCAGCAGTTCGAATCTCCGGGACAGGGGCTACACCTTC. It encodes CASSSNLRDRGYTF.

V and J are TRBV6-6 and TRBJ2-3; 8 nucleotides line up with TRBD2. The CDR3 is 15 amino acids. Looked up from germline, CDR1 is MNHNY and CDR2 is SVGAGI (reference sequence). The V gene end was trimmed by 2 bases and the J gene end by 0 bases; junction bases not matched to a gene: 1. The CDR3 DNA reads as TGTGCCAGCAGTTACACTAGCGGTAGCACAGATACGCAGTATTTT. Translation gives CASSYTSGSTDTQYF.

The CDR3 spells CASRPGETNTGELFF. CDR3 nucleotides: TGTGCCAGCCGGCCAGGGGAGACGAACACCGGGGAGCTGTTTTTT. The chain couples TRBV2 to TRBJ2-2; TRBD1 is a possible D gene (6 bases). CDR3 length: 15 amino acids. The V gene lost 8 bases and the J gene lost 0 bases, with 13 bases spanning the gap. Germline V gene data show CDR1 as SNHLY and CDR2 as FYNNEI.